This TCR beta chain was retrieved from a study of T cell repertoires in cytomegalovirus infection. Study as a whole: Indications of both CMV infection and matching HLA type were provided by public TCR beta signatures.

A few counts support this clonotype. Its antigen is as yet unknown. TCRdb reprocessed the reads with MiXCR, giving one entry per CDR3 protein. The sample carries approximately 1,000,000 distinct CDR3 sequences, 30% to 40% recorded once. V shed 4 bases and J shed 4 bases, with 11 bases lying between them. In germline, CDR1 is ENHRY, CDR2 SYGVKD. The CDR3 sequence is 14 residues long. The input for sequencing was cultured CD8+ T cells from PBMCs, taken from culture after CMV antigen stimulation. The chain uses TRBV10-3 and TRBJ1-5; D not resolved. This clonotype originated in a human donor in good health (CMV status not recorded). Some clones in this sample may be carry-over from other donors' samples. The CDR3 sequence: CAISARTGNQPQHF. The CDR3 DNA reads as TGTGCCATCAGTGCCCGGACGGGTAATCAGCCCCAGCATTTT.